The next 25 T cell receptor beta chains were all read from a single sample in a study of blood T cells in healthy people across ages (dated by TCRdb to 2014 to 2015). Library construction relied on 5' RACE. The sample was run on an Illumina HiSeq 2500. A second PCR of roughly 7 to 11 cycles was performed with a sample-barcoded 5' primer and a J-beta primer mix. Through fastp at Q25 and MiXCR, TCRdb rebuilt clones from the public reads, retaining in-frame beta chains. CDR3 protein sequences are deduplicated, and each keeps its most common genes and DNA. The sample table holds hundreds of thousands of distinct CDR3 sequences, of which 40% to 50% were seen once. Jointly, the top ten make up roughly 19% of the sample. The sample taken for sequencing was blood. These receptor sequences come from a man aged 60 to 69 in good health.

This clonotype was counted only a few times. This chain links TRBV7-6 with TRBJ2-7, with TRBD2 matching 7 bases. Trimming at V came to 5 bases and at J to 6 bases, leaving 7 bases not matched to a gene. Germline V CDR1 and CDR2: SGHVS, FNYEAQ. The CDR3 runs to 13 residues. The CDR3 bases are TGTGCCAGCAGCCTTGGCAGGGAGGGCGAGCAGTACTTC. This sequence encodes CASSLGREGEQYF.

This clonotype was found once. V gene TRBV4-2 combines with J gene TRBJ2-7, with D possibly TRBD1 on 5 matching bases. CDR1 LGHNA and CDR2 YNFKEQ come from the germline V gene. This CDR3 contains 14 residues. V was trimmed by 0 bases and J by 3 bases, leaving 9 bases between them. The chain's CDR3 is CASSQEKDIYEQYF. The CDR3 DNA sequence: TGTGCCAGCAGCCAAGAGAAGGACATCTACGAGCAGTACTTC.

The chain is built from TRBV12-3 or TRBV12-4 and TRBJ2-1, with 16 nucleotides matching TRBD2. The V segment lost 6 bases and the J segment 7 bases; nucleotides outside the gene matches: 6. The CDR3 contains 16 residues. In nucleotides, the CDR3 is TGTGCCAGCAGGGGACTAGCGGGGGGGCGTGGGAATGAGCAGTTCTTC. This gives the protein CASRGLAGGRGNEQFF.

CDR3 protein: CASSTRTGSSEQFF. Here the CDR3 DNA reads TGTGCCAGCAGCACCCGGACTGGTTCTAGCGAGCAGTTCTTC. The chain combines TRBV7-6 with TRBJ2-1; possible D gene TRBD2, 5 bases. The CDR3 sequence is 14 residues long. The ends were cut back, 5 bases at V and 10 bases at J, with 18 bases in the middle. Looked up from germline, CDR1 is SGHVS and CDR2 is FNYEAQ. The variable domain in full, completed from reference TRBV7-6 and TRBJ2-1, reads GAGVSQSPRYKVTKRGQDVALRCDPISGHVSLYWYRQALGQGPEFLTYFNYEAQQDKSGLPNDRFSAERPEGSISTLTIQRTEQRDSAMYRCASSTRTGSSEQFFGPGTRLTVL.

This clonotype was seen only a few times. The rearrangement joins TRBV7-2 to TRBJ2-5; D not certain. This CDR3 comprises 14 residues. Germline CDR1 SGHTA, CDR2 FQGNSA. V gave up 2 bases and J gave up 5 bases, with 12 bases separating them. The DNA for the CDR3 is TGTGCCAGCAGCTTAATAACACTTGGGGAGACCCAGTACTTC. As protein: CASSLITLGETQYF.

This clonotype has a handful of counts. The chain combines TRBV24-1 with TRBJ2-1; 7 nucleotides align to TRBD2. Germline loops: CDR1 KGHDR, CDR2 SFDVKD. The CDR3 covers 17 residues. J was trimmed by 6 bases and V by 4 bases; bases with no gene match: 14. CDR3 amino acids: CATSDPPTSWVVNEQFF. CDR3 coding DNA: TGTGCCACCAGTGACCCCCCGACTAGCTGGGTCGTCAATGAGCAGTTCTTC.

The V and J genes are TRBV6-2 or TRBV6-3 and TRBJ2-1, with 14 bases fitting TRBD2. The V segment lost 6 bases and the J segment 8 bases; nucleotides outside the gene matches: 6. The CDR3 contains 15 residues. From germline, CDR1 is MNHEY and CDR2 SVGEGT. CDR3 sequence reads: CASRRLAGGPYEQFF. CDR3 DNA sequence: TGTGCCAGCAGGCGACTAGCGGGGGGGCCTTATGAGCAGTTCTTC.

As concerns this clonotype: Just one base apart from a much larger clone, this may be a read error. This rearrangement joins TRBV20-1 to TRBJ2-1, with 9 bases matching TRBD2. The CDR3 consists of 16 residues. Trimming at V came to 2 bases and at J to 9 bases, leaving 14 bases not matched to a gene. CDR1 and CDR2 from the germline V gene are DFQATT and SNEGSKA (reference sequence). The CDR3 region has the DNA TGCAGTGCTAGAAAGCCCGGGACTAGCATTGACAGTGAGCAGTTCTTC. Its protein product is CSARKPGTSIDSEQFF.

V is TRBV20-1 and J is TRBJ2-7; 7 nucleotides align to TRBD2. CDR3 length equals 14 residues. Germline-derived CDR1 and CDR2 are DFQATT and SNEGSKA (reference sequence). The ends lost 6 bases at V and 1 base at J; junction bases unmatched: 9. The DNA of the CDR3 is TGCAGTGCCCCCCGGTCTAGCGGTTCCTACGAGCAGTACTTC. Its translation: CSAPRSSGSYEQYF.

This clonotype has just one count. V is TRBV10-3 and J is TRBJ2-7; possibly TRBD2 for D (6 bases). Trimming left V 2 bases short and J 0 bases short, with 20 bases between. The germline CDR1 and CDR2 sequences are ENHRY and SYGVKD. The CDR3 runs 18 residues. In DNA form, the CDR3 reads TGTGCCATCAGTGAGCCGATCCCCCTAGCGACAAGCTCCTACGAGCAGTACTTC. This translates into CAISEPIPLATSSYEQYF.

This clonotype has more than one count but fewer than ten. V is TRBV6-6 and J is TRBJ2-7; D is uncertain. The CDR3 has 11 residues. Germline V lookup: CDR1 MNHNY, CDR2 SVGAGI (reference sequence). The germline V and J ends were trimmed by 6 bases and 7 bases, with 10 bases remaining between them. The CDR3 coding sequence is TGTGCCAGCAGCCACTCTGGGGAGCAGTACTTC. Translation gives CASSHSGEQYF.

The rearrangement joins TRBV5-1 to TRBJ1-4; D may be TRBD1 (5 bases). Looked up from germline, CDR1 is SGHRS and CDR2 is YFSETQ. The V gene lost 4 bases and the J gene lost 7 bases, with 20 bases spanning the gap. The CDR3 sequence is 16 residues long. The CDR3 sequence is CASSLHGADPSEKLFF. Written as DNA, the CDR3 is TGCGCCAGCAGCCTACACGGGGCAGATCCTAGTGAAAAACTGTTTTTT.

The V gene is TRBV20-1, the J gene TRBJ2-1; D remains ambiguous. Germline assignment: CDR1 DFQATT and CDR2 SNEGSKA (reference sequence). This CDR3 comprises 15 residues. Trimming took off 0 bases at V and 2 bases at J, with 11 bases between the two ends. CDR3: CSARDPLVAYNEQFF. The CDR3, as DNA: TGCAGTGCTAGAGATCCCCTGGTTGCCTACAATGAGCAGTTCTTC.

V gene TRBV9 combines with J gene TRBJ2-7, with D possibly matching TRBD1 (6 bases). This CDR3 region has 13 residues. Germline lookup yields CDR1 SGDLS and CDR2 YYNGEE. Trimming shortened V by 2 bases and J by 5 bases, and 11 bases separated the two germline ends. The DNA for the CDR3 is TGTGCCAGCAGCGTTCAGGGGTTCGACGAGCAGTACTTC. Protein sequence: CASSVQGFDEQYF.

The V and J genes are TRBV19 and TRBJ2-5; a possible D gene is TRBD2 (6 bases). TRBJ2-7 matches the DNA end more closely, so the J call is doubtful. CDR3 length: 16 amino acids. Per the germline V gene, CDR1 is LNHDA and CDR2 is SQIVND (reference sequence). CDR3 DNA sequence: TGTGCCAGTAGTAGGACCCAAGCCGGGGAGGCCTACGAGCAGTACTTC. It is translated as CASSRTQAGEAYEQYF.

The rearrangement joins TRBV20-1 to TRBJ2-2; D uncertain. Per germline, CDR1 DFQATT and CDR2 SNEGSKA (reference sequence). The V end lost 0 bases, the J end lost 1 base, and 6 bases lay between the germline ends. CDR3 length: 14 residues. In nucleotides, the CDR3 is TGCAGTGCTAGAGAAAAGGGGAACACCGGGGAGCTGTTTTTT. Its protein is CSAREKGNTGELFF.

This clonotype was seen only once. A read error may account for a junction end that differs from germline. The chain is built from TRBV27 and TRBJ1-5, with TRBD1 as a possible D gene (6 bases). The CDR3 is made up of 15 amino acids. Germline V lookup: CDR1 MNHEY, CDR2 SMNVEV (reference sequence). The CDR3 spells CAISLSWGADQPQHF. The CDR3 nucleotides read TGTGCCATCAGTTTATCGTGGGGGGCAGATCAGCCCCAGCATTTT.

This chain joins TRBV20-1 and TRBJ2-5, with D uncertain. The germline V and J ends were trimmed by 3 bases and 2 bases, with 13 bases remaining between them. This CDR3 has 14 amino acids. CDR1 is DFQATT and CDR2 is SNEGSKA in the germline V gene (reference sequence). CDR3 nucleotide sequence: TGCAGTGCTAGGCGTTGGGCAGTTCAAGAGACCCAGTACTTC. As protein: CSARRWAVQETQYF.

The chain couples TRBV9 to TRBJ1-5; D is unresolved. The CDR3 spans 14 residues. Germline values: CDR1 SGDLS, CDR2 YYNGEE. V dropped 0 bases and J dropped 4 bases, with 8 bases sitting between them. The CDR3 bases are TGTGCCAGCAGCGTAGAAGACGGGAATCAGCCCCAGCATTTT. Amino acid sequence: CASSVEDGNQPQHF.

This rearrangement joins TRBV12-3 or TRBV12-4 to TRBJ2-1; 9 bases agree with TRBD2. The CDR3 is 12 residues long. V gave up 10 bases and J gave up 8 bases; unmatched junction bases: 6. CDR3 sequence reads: CATAGGSDEQFF. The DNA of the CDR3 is TGTGCCACCGCGGGGGGGAGCGATGAGCAGTTCTTC.

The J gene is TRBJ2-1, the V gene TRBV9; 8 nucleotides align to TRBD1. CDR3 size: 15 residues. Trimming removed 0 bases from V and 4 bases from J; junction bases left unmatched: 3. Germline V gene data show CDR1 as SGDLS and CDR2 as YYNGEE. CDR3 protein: CASSVGDRNYNEQFF. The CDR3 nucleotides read TGTGCCAGCAGCGTAGGGGACAGGAATTACAATGAGCAGTTCTTC.

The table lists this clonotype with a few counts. This CDR3 reads CASSRGGQSYEQYF. The CDR3 coding sequence is TGCGCCAGCAGCCGAGGGGGGCAGTCCTACGAGCAGTACTTC. The genes are TRBV5-1 and TRBJ2-5, with D perhaps assigned TRBD1 or TRBD2 (6 bases each). The end of the DNA is better explained by TRBJ2-7, so the J call may be wrong. The CDR3 totals 14 residues. Germline V gives CDR1 SGHRS, CDR2 YFSETQ.

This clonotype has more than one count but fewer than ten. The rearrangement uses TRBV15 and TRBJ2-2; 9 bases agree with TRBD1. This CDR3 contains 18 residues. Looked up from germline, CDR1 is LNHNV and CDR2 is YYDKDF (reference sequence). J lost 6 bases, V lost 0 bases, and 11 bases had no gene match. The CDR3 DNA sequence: TGTGCCACCAGCAGAGACGAGTTGACGGACAGGGGATCCGGGGAGCTGTTTTTT. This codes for CATSRDELTDRGSGELFF.

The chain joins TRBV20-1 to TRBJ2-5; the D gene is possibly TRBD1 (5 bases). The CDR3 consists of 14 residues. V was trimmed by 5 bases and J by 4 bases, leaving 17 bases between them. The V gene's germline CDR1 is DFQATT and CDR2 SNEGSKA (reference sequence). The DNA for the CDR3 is TGCAGTGCTCTTGGGGCCAACGGTGTAGAGACCCAGTACTTC. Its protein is CSALGANGVETQYF.

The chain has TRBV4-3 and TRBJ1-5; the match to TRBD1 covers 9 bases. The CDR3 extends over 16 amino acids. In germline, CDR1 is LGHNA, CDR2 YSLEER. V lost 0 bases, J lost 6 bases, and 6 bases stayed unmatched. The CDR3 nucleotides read TGCGCCAGCAGCCAAGATTTAGGGACAGGGAGTCAGCCCCAGCATTTT. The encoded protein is CASSQDLGTGSQPQHF.